The TCR beta chain described here comes from a study of blood T cell repertoires in COVID-19. The overall study: Spain, Italy and the United States supplied samples that represented acute and convalescent COVID-19. PBMCs, B-cell-depleted T cells, or T cells were the source of the cDNA or gDNA that made up the material.

Source study methods: Counts of nucleated cells, estimated from reference gene primer amplification, were obtained. Sequencing used immunoSEQ multiplex PCR; TCRdb keeps in-frame clones, though not all of them. V and J calls plus clone size are reproduced from that table; the DNA served to infer D and trimming. The sample holds some 67,000 clones, over 75% seen once. Trimming removed 4 bases from V and 0 bases from J; junction bases left unmatched: 3. Germline CDR1 reads SEHNR; CDR2 reads FQNEAQ (reference sequence). The CDR3 consists of 15 residues. V usage is TRBV7-9 and J usage is TRBJ2-1; 7 bases are a match to TRBD1. The clonotype was recovered from a woman aged 55-69 years with acute or convalescent COVID-19. The sample consisted of peripheral blood. The CDR3 coding sequence is TGTGCCAGCAGCTCCGGGACAGCCTCCTACAATGAGCAGTTCTTC. Amino acids: CASSSGTASYNEQFF.